This T cell receptor beta chain was captured in a study of identical twins (TCRdb year 2016). With regard to the full study: TCR alpha and beta repertoires from monozygotic twins, unrelated adults of various ages and cord blood were deep-sequenced to test whether fetal clonotypes persist. Replicate twin experiments were performed at different times using different library preparation protocols to rule out contamination.

Library preparation was by 5' RACE. The reads were generated on an Illumina HiSeq 2000. Template switching added a universal primer binding site, and the final cDNA carried a unique molecular identifier that allowed TCR cDNA molecules to be counted accurately. Specific primers in the conserved constant-segment region were used to synthesize first-strand cDNA for TCR alpha and beta chains. To control for contamination, each cDNA library was double barcoded with a SMART-Mk sample barcode plus Illumina barcodes. Two successive PCR steps introduced TruSeq adapter sequences along with Illumina sample barcodes. TCR alpha and beta cDNA libraries were sequenced on the Illumina HiSeq platform with custom primers. On the authors' methods: Raw reads were processed with MiGEC to extract unique molecular identifiers, and MiXCR was used to determine CDR3 positions. For each individual, recombination models were inferred using an EM algorithm with the repgenHMM and IGoR tools. Shared clonotype analysis was performed with the tcR package in R, normalizing sharing by the product of cloneset sizes. To study raw recombination without the effects of thymic and clonal selection, out-of-frame nonproductive sequences were analyzed. The public reads were reprocessed in TCRdb via fastp at Q25 and MiXCR, keeping in-frame beta chains. Each CDR3 protein appears once, grouped with its most common genes and DNA. These V and J calls originate from TCRdb's pipeline instead of the authors' own analysis. Within this sample are 200,000 to 250,000 distinct CDR3 sequences, with over 12% of them counted one time only. 7% to 9% of the sample is taken by the ten largest.

General findings and caveats noted by the study authors: In monozygotic twins, out-of-frame TCR alpha sharing was systematically underestimated by recombination models, although the models agreed with sharing between unrelated individuals. Abundant cord blood beta clonotypes carried fewer insertions; young adult naive repertoires showed a weaker similar trend, while memory repertoires showed none. Out-of-frame TCR alpha sequences shared between twins showed an excess of low generation-probability sequences compared with coincidental sharing between unrelated individuals. The excess sharing between twins in beta out-of-frame sequences was weaker because fewer shared sequences reduced the signal-to-noise ratio. Zero-insertion analyses could be partly confounded by invariant T cells such as MAIT and iNKT, although diverse VJ usage argued against such confounding for most clonotypes. Because the same donors could not be followed over many years, the conclusions depended on cross-sectional statistical analysis.

The CDR3 contains 16 residues, cysteine and phenylalanine counted. Left in the record is the CDR3 DNA by itself, 48 bases read in frame from the first base. V lost 0 bases and J lost 3 bases, and the count of bases not matched to a germline gene is 7. In the germline V gene, CDR1 corresponds to SGDLS and CDR2 to YYNGEE. Only healthy Caucasian donors were included. Miltenyi CD45RO+ enrichment and human naive T-cell isolation kits were used to isolate memory (CD45RO+) and naive T cells from PBMC. Of note for this clonotype: It has no known antigen specificity. The input lacks base qualities; no much larger clone sits a single base away.

The rearrangement joined TRBV9 to TRBJ1-1, and TRBD1 aligns with 8 junction nucleotides. Sequenced input: memory (CD45RO+) T cells sorted from blood. The label giving this sample's cell subset or site can be read as: CD45RO+ enriched T cells. The receptor's source is a woman under 30 in good health. The sequenced DNA: TGTGCCAGCAGCGTAGACTCAGGGACAGGAGACACTGAAGCTTTCTTT. This yields the protein CASSVDSGTGDTEAFF.